What follows is one T cell receptor beta chain and its context. Germline is not matched at one junction end, which may reflect a read error. The CDR3 consists of 12 residues. Germline CDR1 reads SGHTA; CDR2 reads FQGNSA. This sample was taken from a study of control samples from healthy donors and cancer patients. Libraries were prepared by immunoSEQ multiplex PCR; TCRdb keeps only in-frame clonotypes and omits some of them. Among about 180,000 clones listed, nearly 90% were seen once. Sequenced material: blood. The TCR was taken from a woman in her 50s in good health. The genes are TRBV7-2 and TRBJ2-3; D uncertain. The CDR3 loop reads CASSSPPRQPDF. The CDR3 DNA reads TGTGCCAGCAGCTCCCCCCCTAGGCAGCCGGATTTT.